The 24 T cell receptor beta chains below come from one sample, sequenced in a study of shared clonotypes between healthy human individuals. The table came from immunoSEQ multiplex PCR; TCRdb's copy has only in-frame clones and leaves some out. Of over 2 million clones in the sample, around 95% were seen once. Sample: naive CD4+ T cells sorted from blood. The subset here: CD45RA+ positively selected. All receptors come from a man between 18 and 35 years old in good health.

A remark on this clone: Other DNA sequences within the sample encode an identical CDR3. This chain links TRBV5-4 with TRBJ2-2; 8 bases agree with TRBD2. The trim removed 5 bases at V and 1 base at J, leaving 7 bases unmatched. Germline-derived CDR1 and CDR2 are SGHNT and YYREEE (reference sequence). This CDR3 has 16 amino acids. The CDR3 region is CASSPGLALNTGELFF. The CDR3 bases are TGTGCCAGCAGTCCCGGACTAGCTCTGAACACCGGGGAGCTGTTTTTT.

The V and J genes are TRBV10-1 and TRBJ2-1; 10 nucleotides align to TRBD1. The trim removed 6 bases at V and 4 bases at J, leaving 9 bases unmatched. Germline CDR1 WNHNN, CDR2 SYGVQD (reference sequence). The CDR3 has 16 residues. The CDR3 DNA reads as TGCGCCAGCAGGGAAGACAGGGGGCTCTGGTACAATGAGCAGTTCTTC. Translating gives CASREDRGLWYNEQFF.

For this clone: The sample has other DNA sequences that encode this CDR3 too. The chain employs TRBV29-1 and TRBJ2-3; D is unresolved. The CDR3 covers 10 residues. The germline V gene has CDR1 SQVTM and CDR2 ANQGSEA. V was cut by 6 bases and J by 2 bases, with 3 bases left in between. CDR3 sequence reads: CSVDTDTQYF. As DNA, the CDR3 is TGCAGCGTGGACACAGATACGCAGTATTTT.

This clone was seen once. Additional DNA sequences in this sample encode the identical CDR3. This rearrangement joins TRBV18 to TRBJ2-5, with TRBD1 matching over 7 bases. CDR1 is KGHSH, CDR2 LQKENI, per germline. Trimming took 3 bases from V and 1 from J; bases not matched to a gene: 2. This CDR3 is 14 amino acids long. Here the CDR3 reads CASSPRTGQETQYF. CDR3 bases: TGTGCCAGCTCACCTCGGACAGGCCAAGAGACCCAGTACTTC. The whole variable domain, filled in from reference TRBV18 and TRBJ2-5, reads NAGVMQNPRHLVRRRGQEARLRCSPMKGHSHVYWYRQLPEEGLKFMVYLQKENIIDESGMPKERFSAEFPKEGPSILRIQQVVRGDSAAYFCASSPRTGQETQYFGPGTRLLVL.

The chain links TRBV4-1 to TRBJ1-4; 11 nucleotides match TRBD1. CDR1 is MGHRA, CDR2 YSYEKL, per germline. The length of the CDR3 is 17 residues. The ends lost 3 bases at V and 7 bases at J; junction bases unmatched: 10. CDR3 sequence reads: CASSQWTGGAAREKLFF. The CDR3 DNA reads TGCGCCAGCAGCCAGTGGACAGGGGGCGCCGCCCGTGAAAAACTGTTTTTT.

This chain joins TRBV5-1 and TRBJ1-2; 7 nucleotides agree with TRBD1. After removal of 0 bases from V and 6 bases from J, the junction contained 8 bases not matched to a gene. The CDR3 contains 15 residues. Germline loops: CDR1 SGHRS, CDR2 YFSETQ. Here the CDR3 reads CASSLEAGGRDGYTF. The CDR3 DNA reads as TGCGCCAGCAGCTTGGAGGCAGGGGGGCGAGATGGCTACACCTTC.

This clone was counted a few times. This chain uses TRBV25-1 with TRBJ2-6; the match to TRBD2 covers 8 bases. There are 14 residues in the CDR3. J lost 2 bases, V lost 8 bases, and 2 bases had no gene match. CDR1 is MGHDK and CDR2 is SYGVNS in the germline V gene. The CDR3 DNA reads as TGTGCCAGCGCGGGGGGCACTGGGGCCAACGTCCTGACTTTC. It codes for CASAGGTGANVLTF.

This clone was recorded once. This may be a read error: a much more frequent sequence differs by one nucleotide. The sample holds other DNA sequences that translate to the same CDR3. The rearrangement links TRBV5-1 to TRBJ1-5; possibly TRBD1 for D (5 bases). In germline, CDR1 is SGHRS, CDR2 YFSETQ. This CDR3 region has 15 residues. The V end was cut by 0 bases, the J end by 0 bases, with 7 bases between. The CDR3 DNA reads TGCGCCAGCAGCTTGGCGGGGGATAGCAATCAGCCCCAGCATTTT. Translating it yields CASSLAGDSNQPQHF.

The chain combines TRBV6-6 with TRBJ1-1, with a tentative D call TRBD1 (6 bases). From germline, CDR1 is MNHNY and CDR2 SVGAGI (reference sequence). The CDR3 contains 15 residues. The V and J ends lost 4 bases and 4 bases respectively, with 16 bases between them. CDR3 nucleotides: TGTGCCAGCAGTTTGGAGGGGCCGGGGGCCACTGAAGCTTTCTTT. Translating gives CASSLEGPGATEAFF.

The chain employs TRBV18 and TRBJ1-1; the D is unclear. In germline, CDR1 is KGHSH, CDR2 LQKENI. Trimming removed 2 bases from V and 4 bases from J, with 11 bases in between. The CDR3 loop spans 14 amino acids. This CDR3 is CASSPTKGSTEAFF. CDR3 in DNA: TGTGCCAGCTCACCAACTAAGGGTAGCACTGAAGCTTTCTTT.

Worth noting for this clone: Other DNA sequences in this sample translate to the same CDR3. The rearrangement links TRBV7-2 to TRBJ2-7; D is possibly TRBD1 (6 bases). This CDR3 comprises 14 residues. V lost 1 base, J lost 4 bases, and 11 bases lay in between. Germline V gene lookup returns CDR1 SGHTA and CDR2 FQGNSA. The CDR3 loop is CASSLEQGNYEQYF. Written as DNA, the CDR3 is TGTGCCAGCAGCTTAGAACAGGGCAATTACGAGCAGTACTTC.

Worth noting for this clone: At the DNA level, this CDR3 is encoded by other sequences in the same sample as well. The V and J genes are TRBV18 and TRBJ1-2; TRBD1 aligns across 7 bases. The CDR3 totals 14 residues. The junction had 2 bases not matched to a gene; V was cut back by 0 bases and J by 4 bases. Per germline, CDR1 KGHSH and CDR2 LQKENI. The CDR3 is CASSPPQGIYGYTF. CDR3 nucleotides: TGTGCCAGCTCACCACCACAGGGGATCTATGGCTACACCTTC.

About this clone: One base away lies a much larger clone, so this may be a sequencing read error. The genes are TRBV7-7 and TRBJ1-1, with D maybe TRBD1 (5 bases). Germline V gene lookup returns CDR1 SSHAT and CDR2 FNYEAQ (reference sequence). V was cut by 3 bases and J by 1 base, with 6 bases left in between. The CDR3 has 13 residues. The CDR3 DNA reads as TGTGCCAGCAGCTTCGGGGGGAACACTGAAGCTTTCTTT. Its translation: CASSFGGNTEAFF.

The genes are TRBV7-9 and TRBJ2-7, with 7 bases matching TRBD1. V lost 1 base, J lost 2 bases, and 11 bases stayed unmatched. The CDR3 runs to 17 residues. Germline V gene sequence: CDR1 SEHNR, CDR2 FQNEAQ (reference sequence). In DNA, the CDR3 is TGTGCCAGCAGCTTAGGAGGCGGACAGGCATACACCTACGAGCAGTACTTC. It specifies CASSLGGGQAYTYEQYF. The complete variable domain, with remaining parts taken from reference TRBV7-9 and TRBJ2-7, reads DTGVSQNPRHKITKRGQNVTFRCDPISEHNRLYWYRQTLGQGPEFLTYFQNEAQLEKSRLLSDRFSAERPKGSFSTLEIQRTEQGDSAMYLCASSLGGGQAYTYEQYFGPGTRLTVT.

V usage is TRBV18 and J usage is TRBJ1-2, with TRBD1 matching 10 bases. V was pared by 5 bases and J by 7 bases, with 7 bases of the junction left unmatched. There are 14 residues in the CDR3. Germline V gene sequence: CDR1 KGHSH, CDR2 LQKENI. The CDR3 reads CASSEGQGRSGYTF. As DNA, the CDR3 is TGTGCCAGCTCAGAGGGACAGGGGAGAAGTGGCTACACCTTC.

Worth noting for this clone: Other DNA sequences from this sample encode an identical CDR3 as well. The chain has TRBV7-2 and TRBJ2-3, with D perhaps TRBD1 (6 bases). Trimming took off 5 bases at V and 5 bases at J, with 8 bases between the two ends. This CDR3 region has 12 residues. Per germline, CDR1 SGHTA and CDR2 FQGNSA. In DNA, the CDR3 is TGTGCCAGCAGCACCAGGGGAGATACGCAGTATTTT. The encoded protein is CASSTRGDTQYF.

The CDR3 nucleotides read TGTGCCATCAGTGAGTCGGGACAATCATTTGGCTACACCTTC. Amino acid sequence: CAISESGQSFGYTF. This chain links TRBV10-3 with TRBJ1-2; D is possibly TRBD1 (6 bases). V lost 0 bases, J lost 7 bases, and 12 bases lay in between. The CDR3 loop spans 14 amino acids. CDR1 is ENHRY, CDR2 SYGVKD, per germline.

About this clone: The junction and the germline gene differ at one end; a read error may be behind it. The J gene is TRBJ1-5, the V gene TRBV10-3; D uncertain. Germline V gives CDR1 ENHRY, CDR2 SYGVKD. The CDR3 contains 14 residues. The chain's CDR3 is CASSYGVSNQPQHF. Written as DNA, the CDR3 is TGTGCCAGCAGTTATGGAGTTAGCAATCAGCCCCAGCATTTT.

The gene calls are TRBV10-3 and TRBJ2-2, with 7 bases lining up with TRBD2. Germline CDR1 reads ENHRY; CDR2 reads SYGVKD. The CDR3 runs 13 residues. V was pared by 3 bases and J by 6 bases, with 1 base of the junction left unmatched. CDR3: CAISDGGAGELFF. The CDR3 nucleotides read TGTGCCATCAGTGATGGGGGGGCCGGGGAGCTGTTTTTT.

V is TRBV5-4 and J is TRBJ2-1; the D is unclear. V was shortened by 0 bases and J by 8 bases, with 9 bases between the two germline ends. This CDR3 has 13 residues. Germline lookup yields CDR1 SGHNT and CDR2 YYREEE (reference sequence). The CDR3 region has the DNA TGTGCCAGCAGCTTGGTGAGCGAGGATGAGCAGTTCTTC. It encodes CASSLVSEDEQFF.

The table lists this clone with a count of one. The same CDR3 also results from other DNA sequences found in this sample. The chain is built from TRBV19 and TRBJ2-7, with 9 bases fitting TRBD1. Germline V gene lookup returns CDR1 LNHDA and CDR2 SQIVND (reference sequence). With 3 bases clipped from V and 3 bases from J, the junction kept 3 bases outside the gene matches. The CDR3 consists of 14 residues. The CDR3 sequence: CASSMGQGLYEQYF. For the CDR3, the DNA is TGTGCCAGTAGTATGGGACAGGGCCTCTACGAGCAGTACTTC.

The chain carries TRBV7-9 and TRBJ2-3; D is perhaps TRBD2 (5 bases). The CDR3 covers 14 residues. Germline assignment: CDR1 SEHNR and CDR2 FQNEAQ (reference sequence). With 5 bases removed from V and 1 base from J, the gap between germline ends came to 10 bases. CDR3 amino acids: CASSITSGTDTQYF. CDR3 sequence (DNA): TGTGCCAGCAGCATCACTAGTGGCACAGATACGCAGTATTTT.

This chain uses TRBV19 with TRBJ1-6, with TRBD1 matching 7 bases. V trimming: 1 base; J trimming: 10 bases; junction bases outside the gene matches: 7. CDR1 is LNHDA, CDR2 SQIVND, per germline (reference sequence). This CDR3 is 15 amino acids long. The CDR3 nucleotides are TGTGCCAGTAGTATAGCAGGGGGGAGAGGATCACCCCTCCACTTT. Residues: CASSIAGGRGSPLHF.

This chain uses TRBV19 with TRBJ2-2; 9 bases line up with TRBD2. The V gene end was trimmed by 5 bases and the J gene end by 5 bases; junction bases not matched to a gene: 9. Looked up from germline, CDR1 is LNHDA and CDR2 is SQIVND (reference sequence). This CDR3 contains 16 residues. The DNA for the CDR3 is TGTGCCAGTAGTGGACCGGGACTAGCTTTAACCGGGGAGCTGTTTTTT. Residues: CASSGPGLALTGELFF. The variable domain in full, completed from reference TRBV19 and TRBJ2-2, reads DGGITQSPKYLFRKEGQNVTLSCEQNLNHDAMYWYRQDPGQGLRLIYYSQIVNDFQKGDIAEGYSVSREKKESFPLTVTSAQKNPTAFYLCASSGPGLALTGELFFGEGSRLTVL.